This T cell receptor beta chain was identified in a study of regulatory T cells in long-lasting Graves disease. Study details: Patients met the persistent Graves' disease definition after over 5 years of antithyroid drugs with positive TSH receptor antibodies.

Through Arm-PCR of CDR3 regions and iRepertoire HTBI primers, TCR beta libraries were built. TCRdb fed the multiplex PCR reads into MiXCR, producing one record per CDR3 protein. This sample carries about 290,000 distinct CDR3 sequences, 22% of them seen once, and the ten largest clones take about 61%. This clonotype was observed many times. Its antigen is unknown. Trimming stripped 1 base from V and 0 bases from J, with 12 bases between. Germline V CDR1 and CDR2: SGHTA, FQGNSA. The CDR3 runs 16 residues. This sample's time point: persistent/refractory GD, antithyroid drugs over 5 years with positive TRAb. PBMC-extracted RNA yielded the TCR library. Approximately 8.3 milliliters of peripheral blood went into EDTA tubes. Study-wide findings and caveats: Thyroid tissue was not studied; only peripheral blood was.

This sequence originates from a female donor with Graves disease. This sequence joins TRBV7-2 and TRBJ1-2; weak D call: TRBD1 (5 bases). Sequenced here: peripheral blood mononuclear cells (PBMCs), sampled when the disease was refractory, from a patient treated with antithyroid drugs. CDR3 DNA: TGTGCCAGCAGCTTAGTCTTCCAGGGAGCTAACTATGGCTACACCTTC. Translated, it gives CASSLVFQGANYGYTF.